What follows are 20 T cell receptor beta chains derived from one specimen sequenced in a study of OX40 agonist ivuxolimab in advanced cancers. TCRdb's table, derived via immunoSEQ multiplex PCR, lists solely in-frame clones and lacks some. The sample records 13,000 or so clones, 82% being singletons. The sequencing used CD4+ or CD8+ T cells sorted from blood, collected in a trial of the OX40 agonist ivuxolimab. These TCRs come from an adult with an advanced solid tumor such as melanoma, head and neck, liver or kidney cancer.

This clone was recorded only once. V and J are TRBV28 and TRBJ1-6; D remains ambiguous. The germline V and J ends were trimmed by 3 bases and 5 bases, with 2 bases remaining between them. Germline CDR1 is MDHEN and CDR2 is SYDVKM. The CDR3 has 12 residues. The CDR3 region has the DNA TGTGCCAGCAGTTTGAATAATTCACCCCTCCACTTT. Translating it yields CASSLNNSPLHF.

This chain connects TRBV19 to TRBJ2-3; D is perhaps TRBD1 (6 bases). The CDR3 totals 16 residues. V was shortened by 4 bases and J by 1 base, with 15 bases between the two germline ends. Per the germline V gene, CDR1 is LNHDA and CDR2 is SQIVND (reference sequence). The DNA for the CDR3 is TGTGCCAGTAGTACTGAGACAGGCTGGGGCACAGATACGCAGTATTTT. It is translated as CASSTETGWGTDTQYF.

The chain combines TRBV11-2 with TRBJ1-2, with TRBD1 matching 7 bases. The CDR3 spans 15 residues. Germline trimming cut 5 bases from V and 4 bases from J; bases unmatched to any gene: 10. Germline loops: CDR1 SGHAT, CDR2 FQNNGV. CDR3 sequence: CASSGDRDRLYGYTF. The CDR3 DNA follows: TGTGCCAGCAGCGGGGACCGGGACAGACTCTATGGCTACACCTTC.

The gene calls are TRBV4-2 and TRBJ2-3, with 12 bases fitting TRBD2. After removal of 0 bases from V and 0 bases from J, the junction contained 10 bases not matched to a gene. The germline CDR1 and CDR2 sequences are LGHNA and YNFKEQ. This CDR3 spans 20 amino acids. The CDR3 DNA sequence: TGTGCCAGCAGCCAAGAGGTTTCGGGACTAGCGGGCACTAGCACAGATACGCAGTATTTT. It translates to CASSQEVSGLAGTSTDTQYF.

The chain joins TRBV27 to TRBJ2-3, with 7 bases lining up with TRBD1. The germline CDR1 and CDR2 sequences are MNHEY and SMNVEV (reference sequence). This CDR3 contains 16 residues. The V and J ends lost 3 bases and 5 bases, in that order; junction bases with no gene match: 11. CDR3 loop: CASSLLGTALGDTQYF. The CDR3 nucleotides are TGTGCCAGCAGTTTGCTAGGGACAGCCCTGGGAGATACGCAGTATTTT.

The rearrangement uses TRBV10-3 and TRBJ1-2; D is uncertain. V lost 3 bases to trimming and J lost 4 bases, with 15 bases between them. The CDR3 length is 15 residues. Looked up from germline, CDR1 is ENHRY and CDR2 is SYGVKD. This CDR3 is CAISDGNGLPYGYTF. CDR3 DNA sequence: TGTGCCATCAGTGATGGCAACGGACTTCCCTATGGCTACACCTTC.

The chain employs TRBV7-9 and TRBJ2-1; 13 nucleotides line up with TRBD2. V trimming: 1 base; J trimming: 7 bases; junction bases outside the gene matches: 1. CDR1 is SEHNR, CDR2 FQNEAQ, per germline (reference sequence). The CDR3 loop spans 15 amino acids. The CDR3 nucleotides read TGTGCCAGCAGCTTAGGGACTAGCGGGAGAAATGAGCAGTTCTTC. Translating gives CASSLGTSGRNEQFF. Full variable domain (missing parts from reference TRBV7-9 and TRBJ2-1): DTGVSQNPRHKITKRGQNVTFRCDPISEHNRLYWYRQTLGQGPEFLTYFQNEAQLEKSRLLSDRFSAERPKGSFSTLEIQRTEQGDSAMYLCASSLGTSGRNEQFFGPGTRLTVL.

The rearrangement joins TRBV9 to TRBJ2-7; 10 bases agree with TRBD1. This CDR3 contains 15 residues. Per germline, CDR1 SGDLS and CDR2 YYNGEE. J was trimmed by 5 bases and V by 0 bases; bases with no gene match: 5. The CDR3 region has the DNA TGTGCCAGCAGCGTAGAGGGACAGGGGAGCGACGAGCAGTACTTC. Its protein is CASSVEGQGSDEQYF.

The V call is TRBV11-1, the J call TRBJ2-7, with D possibly TRBD1 on 6 matching bases. CDR1 and CDR2 (germline): SGHAT, FQDESV (reference sequence). This CDR3 contains 12 residues. With 5 bases removed from V and 4 bases from J, the gap between germline ends came to 9 bases. CDR3 region: CASSRTDYEQYF. The CDR3 region has the DNA TGTGCCAGCAGCCGGACAGATTACGAGCAGTACTTC.

This clone was observed once. The V call is TRBV19, the J call TRBJ1-1, with D possibly matching TRBD1 (6 bases). Germline CDR1 and CDR2: LNHDA and SQIVND (reference sequence). The V gene lost 7 bases and the J gene lost 0 bases, with 9 bases spanning the gap. This CDR3 comprises 13 residues. In nucleotides, the CDR3 is TGTGCCAGTACGGACAGCTTGAACACTGAAGCTTTCTTT. Its translation is CASTDSLNTEAFF. Using reference TRBV19 and TRBJ1-1 for the parts outside the CDR3, the full variable domain is DGGITQSPKYLFRKEGQNVTLSCEQNLNHDAMYWYRQDPGQGLRLIYYSQIVNDFQKGDIAEGYSVSREKKESFPLTVTSAQKNPTAFYLCASTDSLNTEAFFGQGTRLTVV.

This chain links TRBV2 with TRBJ1-1; no firm D call. This CDR3 is built from 12 residues. V was pared by 2 bases and J by 4 bases, with 5 bases between. Germline V CDR1 and CDR2: SNHLY, FYNNEI. For the CDR3, the DNA is TGTGCCAGCAGTGAAAGAGGCACTGAAGCTTTCTTT. Its translation is CASSERGTEAFF.

The chain carries TRBV6-5 and TRBJ1-1; possibly TRBD1 for D (5 bases). Per germline, CDR1 MNHEY and CDR2 SVGAGI. The CDR3 has 14 residues. V shed 2 bases and J shed 6 bases, with 13 bases lying between them. The chain's CDR3 is CASSYRVQAAEAFF. The CDR3 DNA is TGTGCCAGCAGTTACAGGGTACAGGCGGCTGAAGCTTTCTTT.

This clone showed up just a few times. V and J are TRBV9 and TRBJ2-5; 7 bases are a match to TRBD2. The ends lost 4 bases at V and 6 bases at J; junction bases unmatched: 6. CDR1 is SGDLS and CDR2 is YYNGEE in the germline V gene. This CDR3 contains 13 residues. CDR3 bases: TGTGCCAGCAGCTCCGGGACTAAAAAGACCCAGTACTTC. Translating it yields CASSSGTKKTQYF.

CDR3 region: CASSVGWGKQPQHF. Written as DNA, the CDR3 is TGTGCCAGCAGCGTAGGCTGGGGGAAACAGCCCCAGCATTTT. J is TRBJ1-5 and V is TRBV9, with TRBD1 as a possible D gene (5 bases). This CDR3 region has 14 residues. CDR1 and CDR2 (germline): SGDLS, YYNGEE. Trimming removed 0 bases at V and 7 bases at J, with 11 bases between. The full variable domain, rest sourced from reference TRBV9 and TRBJ1-5, is DSGVTQTPKHLITATGQRVTLRCSPRSGDLSVYWYQQSLDQGLQFLIQYYNGEERAKGNILERFSAQQFPDLHSELNLSSLELGDSALYFCASSVGWGKQPQHFGDGTRLSIL.

This chain joins TRBV6-6 and TRBJ1-5; unclear D gene. Germline values: CDR1 MNHNY, CDR2 SVGAGI (reference sequence). Trimming cost V 6 bases and J 2 bases, with 8 bases left between them. The length of the CDR3 is 13 residues. CDR3 loop: CASSLIGNQPQHF. CDR3 DNA sequence: TGTGCCAGCAGCCTTATTGGCAATCAGCCCCAGCATTTT.

The chain couples TRBV7-2 to TRBJ2-7; 8 bases match TRBD2. The CDR3 has 14 amino acids. The germline V gene has CDR1 SGHTA and CDR2 FQGNSA. The J segment lost 3 bases and the V segment lost 5 bases, leaving 6 bases of the junction unmatched. Here the CDR3 reads CASSPLGLGYEQYF. The CDR3 nucleotides are TGTGCCAGCAGCCCCCTGGGACTAGGCTACGAGCAGTACTTC.

The V call is TRBV10-3, the J call TRBJ2-3; D is unclear. From germline, CDR1 is ENHRY and CDR2 SYGVKD. V shed 3 bases and J shed 1 base, with 8 bases lying between them. The CDR3 length is 14 residues. This CDR3 is CAISDNWGTDTQYF. The CDR3 DNA reads TGTGCCATCAGTGACAATTGGGGCACAGATACGCAGTATTTT.

V and J are TRBV9 and TRBJ2-3, with D perhaps assigned TRBD1 or TRBD2 (5 bases each). Trimming took 2 bases from V and 1 from J, leaving 8 bases between them. From germline, CDR1 is SGDLS and CDR2 YYNGEE. The CDR3 is 14 amino acids. The DNA of the CDR3 is TGTGCCAGCAGCGTGAGGGGAGGCACAGATACGCAGTATTTT. Its protein product is CASSVRGGTDTQYF.

This clone was seen only once. The chain joins TRBV6-5 to TRBJ1-5; D unresolved. CDR1 is MNHEY and CDR2 is SVGAGI in the germline V gene. V was shortened by 0 bases and J by 7 bases, with 7 bases between the two germline ends. The length of the CDR3 is 13 residues. In DNA, the CDR3 is TGTGCCAGCAGTTACTCCGTAGGGCAGCCCCAGCATTTT. Encoded protein: CASSYSVGQPQHF.

The rearrangement uses TRBV14 and TRBJ2-1, with 9 bases fitting TRBD2. J lost 6 bases, V lost 1 base, and 7 bases had no gene match. The germline V gene encodes CDR1 SGHDN and CDR2 FVKESK. This CDR3 comprises 16 residues. The CDR3 protein is CASSQVAGGSGNEQFF. CDR3 DNA: TGTGCCAGCAGCCAAGTGGCGGGAGGGTCGGGCAATGAGCAGTTCTTC.